This TCR beta chain was found in a study of blood T cell repertoires in COVID-19. About the research overall: The cDNA or gDNA used as material had been derived from T cells, B-cell-depleted T cells, or PBMCs.

Germline V lookup: CDR1 SGHNT, CDR2 YYREEE (reference sequence). This CDR3 comprises 16 residues. The V gene end was trimmed by 0 bases and the J gene end by 5 bases; junction bases not matched to a gene: 6. In the original analysis: Estimation of nucleated cell counts relied on the amplification of reference gene primers. TCRdb's copy holds only in-frame clones and misses some; the assay was immunoSEQ multiplex PCR. Clonal size and the V and J genes are those of that table, whereas D and trimming came from the DNA. Of around 19,000 clones listed, about 91% are singletons. This chain links TRBV5-4 with TRBJ2-1; 9 nucleotides match TRBD2. The clonotype originates from a man in his 70s with active COVID-19. Sequencing was done on a sample of peripheral blood. This CDR3 reads CASSLAMTSGHNEQFF. The CDR3 region has the DNA TGTGCCAGCAGCTTGGCCATGACTAGCGGCCACAATGAGCAGTTCTTC.